This T cell receptor (beta chain) was sequenced in a study of blood T cell repertoires in COVID-19. Whole-study context: COVID-19 samples, acute and convalescent, were from the United States, Italy and Spain.

Germline loops: CDR1 MDHEN, CDR2 SYDVKM. V lost 6 bases, J lost 7 bases, and 21 bases lay in between. CDR3 length: 15 residues. Under the authors' procedure: How many nucleated cells were present was estimated from reference gene primer amplification. Clones were read by immunoSEQ multiplex PCR, and TCRdb kept only the in-frame ones, dropping some. V and J calls and clone size come straight from that table; D and trimming were deduced from the DNA. Among more than 350,000 clones listed, around nine tenths were seen once. Cohort assignment relied on participant-reported clinical history. Donors in Cohort 3 counted as recovered after two negative PCRs, clearance, or symptom resolution.

The sequence was collected from a woman aged 45-65 years who had recovered from COVID-19. Sequencing was done on a sample of PBMCs or T cells enriched from blood (not recorded which). The rearrangement uses TRBV28 and TRBJ1-2; a possible D gene is TRBD1 (5 bases). DNA for the CDR3: TGTGCCAGCAGCCATAACCCGGACACGAGTCGTGGCTACACCTTC. It yields the protein CASSHNPDTSRGYTF.